These 8 T cell receptor beta chains came from one sample sequenced in a study of OX40 agonist ivuxolimab in advanced cancers. The data were produced by immunoSEQ multiplex PCR, yet TCRdb's version contains in-frame clones alone and is incomplete. This table holds some 13,000 clones, about 69% found once. The material sequenced was CD4+ or CD8+ T cells sorted from blood, taken in a trial of the OX40 agonist ivuxolimab. The receptors shown here come from an adult with an advanced solid tumor such as melanoma, head and neck, liver or kidney cancer.

The rearrangement uses TRBV13 and TRBJ2-5, with TRBD1 matching over 7 bases. Trimming at V came to 0 bases and at J to 1 base, leaving 8 bases not matched to a gene. The CDR3 sequence is 17 residues long. The germline gives CDR1 PRHDT, CDR2 FYEKMQ (reference sequence). In DNA form, the CDR3 reads TGTGCCAGCAGCTTAGGCAGAACAGGGGCATTCCAAGAGACCCAGTACTTC. Translation gives CASSLGRTGAFQETQYF.

This chain links TRBV19 with TRBJ2-1; no reliable D call. Germline loops: CDR1 LNHDA, CDR2 SQIVND (reference sequence). This CDR3 has 14 amino acids. Trimming pared 1 base from V and 8 bases from J, leaving 12 bases between. CDR3 loop: CASSIGEDWDEQFF. As DNA, the CDR3 is TGTGCCAGTAGTATAGGGGAAGACTGGGATGAGCAGTTCTTC.

The chain is built from TRBV7-8 and TRBJ2-5; D is uncertain. The CDR3 loop spans 13 amino acids. Trimming stripped 3 bases from V and 4 bases from J, with 9 bases between. Germline values: CDR1 SGHVS, CDR2 FQNEAQ. The CDR3 here is CASSLWRLETQYF. The CDR3 coding sequence is TGTGCCAGCAGCTTGTGGCGTTTAGAGACCCAGTACTTC.

V is TRBV6-6 and J is TRBJ1-2; TRBD1 is a possible D gene (6 bases). This CDR3 spans 13 amino acids. Looked up from germline, CDR1 is MNHNY and CDR2 is SVGAGI (reference sequence). V lost 2 bases and J 4 bases, leaving 8 bases between the germline ends. The CDR3 here is CASSYQGSYGYTF. CDR3 in DNA: TGTGCCAGCAGTTACCAGGGGAGCTATGGCTACACCTTC.

The chain combines TRBV30 with TRBJ1-2, with 7 positions matching TRBD1. The germline gives CDR1 GTSNPN, CDR2 SVGIG (reference sequence). Trimming removed 1 base from V and 2 bases from J; junction bases left unmatched: 1. There are 13 residues in the CDR3. The CDR3 nucleotides are TGTGCCTGGAGTGAGACAGGGAACTATGGCTACACCTTC. Translation gives CAWSETGNYGYTF.

CDR3 coding DNA: TGTGCCAGCAGCCCCCGCACCTTC. Its translation: CASSPRTF. This chain connects TRBV9 to TRBJ1-2; no clear D. The V gene lost 4 bases and the J gene lost 13 bases, with 5 bases spanning the gap. The germline V gene encodes CDR1 SGDLS and CDR2 YYNGEE. This CDR3 comprises 8 residues.

This chain uses TRBV4-1 with TRBJ1-5; TRBD1 is a possible D gene (5 bases). The CDR3 runs 15 residues. Per germline, CDR1 MGHRA and CDR2 YSYEKL. Trimming left V 1 base short and J 7 bases short, with 14 bases between. CDR3 coding DNA: TGCGCCAGCAGCCAAGCCCTTGGGGCCAACCAGCCCCAGCATTTT. It translates to CASSQALGANQPQHF.

The rearrangement links TRBV5-1 to TRBJ2-6, with D perhaps matching TRBD1 (6 bases). The germline V gene has CDR1 SGHRS and CDR2 YFSETQ. The V end was cut by 5 bases, the J end by 0 bases, with 12 bases between. The CDR3 is 16 residues long. The CDR3 sequence: CASRTRDNSGANVLTF. The CDR3, as DNA: TGCGCCAGCAGGACCAGGGACAACTCTGGGGCCAACGTCCTGACTTTC.